The present entry profiles one TCR beta chain with its context. The germline V and J ends were trimmed by 4 bases and 2 bases, with 11 bases remaining between them. The CDR3 length is 14 residues. CDR1 and CDR2 from the germline V gene are LGHNA and YNFKEQ. This entry is derived from a study of OX40 agonist ivuxolimab in advanced cancers. Study context: An anti-OX40 (CD134) antibody with agonistic activity, ivuxolimab, was administered to patients. All patients had ivuxolimab intravenously every 2 weeks at 0.01 to 10 mg/kg.

Produced via immunoSEQ multiplex PCR; TCRdb's table is partial and in-frame only. The profile covers 57,000 or so clones, with roughly 83% appearing a single time and approximately 2.6% taken by the ten largest. V gene TRBV4-2 combines with J gene TRBJ2-5, with D unclear. This clonotype was obtained from an adult with an advanced solid tumor such as melanoma, head and neck, liver or kidney cancer. This specimen was CD4+ or CD8+ T cells sorted from blood, taken in a trial of the OX40 agonist ivuxolimab. The DNA for the CDR3 is TGTGCCAGCAGCCCTCGCTCAGGTCAAGAGACCCAGTACTTC. Amino acids: CASSPRSGQETQYF.